This T cell receptor beta chain comes out of a study of T cell responses to AZD1222 COVID-19 vaccine. Notes on the study in general: Among the donors, most were white British and more were female, and clonal diversity was possibly underestimated. Regions 160-218 and 743-854 dominated among vaccine-associated CD4 TCRs spanning spike. It was only a handful of AZD1222 recipients who were seropositive at baseline. A rise in Spike-specific TCR breadth and depth followed two AZD1222 doses.

The protocol was immunoSEQ multiplex PCR, while the TCRdb copy is restricted to in-frame clones and leaves out a portion. The table lists about 140,000 clones, around 93% of them singletons, with roughly 3.1% in the top ten. With respect to this clone: Its antigen is not known.

CDR3 length: 15 amino acids. The V gene end was trimmed by 2 bases and the J gene end by 2 bases; junction bases not matched to a gene: 3. In germline, CDR1 is SGHVS, CDR2 FQNEAQ. The chain employs TRBV7-8 and TRBJ1-3, with TRBD1 matching over 7 bases. This sequence was found in an adult in good health. The sequencing here drew on peripheral blood, taken on day 0 of AZD1222 vaccination. The CDR3 protein is CASSLTGVAGNTIYF. CDR3 nucleotides: TGTGCCAGCAGCTTAACAGGGGTAGCTGGAAACACCATATATTTT.